This TCR beta chain was captured in a study of response to subunit inactivated influenza vaccine. General study results and limits: It was the authors' suggestion that each seasonal influenza vaccination recruits few new T cells.

MiXCR was run by TCRdb on the RT-PCR reads, yielding one entry per CDR3 protein. This sample has 450,000 to 550,000 distinct CDR3 sequences, with roughly 25% found just once. On this clonotype: As yet, its antigen is unknown.

The TCR comes from a man aged 50 to 59 who received an inactivated influenza vaccine. This sample comprised CD4+ T cells sorted from PBMCs, obtained 5 to 6 days after vaccination.

The CDR3 DNA reads TGTGCCAGCTCACCCTGGGCCCGGAAGGGGGACACTGAAGCTTTCTTT. Protein sequence: CASSPWARKGDTEAFF. The chain joins TRBV18 to TRBJ1-1, with D tentatively TRBD1 (6 bases). The CDR3 extends over 16 amino acids. Trimming cost V 3 bases and J 3 bases, with 17 bases left between them. Germline-derived CDR1 and CDR2 are KGHSH and LQKENI.